This TCR beta chain appears in the sequencing data of a study of blood T cell repertoires in COVID-19. About the research overall: Acute and convalescent COVID-19 samples came from the United States, Italy and Spain. PBMCs, B-cell-depleted T cells, or T cells provided the cDNA or gDNA that made up the material.

Profiling relied on immunoSEQ multiplex PCR, and the TCRdb table lists in-frame clones only, not all of them. The profile shows approximately 440,000 clones, approximately 90% of them singletons. This clone was counted once. The study recruited people aged roughly 18 to 89 years across approximately 24 US areas. Cohort 3 recovery required two negative PCRs, clearance, or symptom resolution. V lost 0 bases and J lost 2, with 13 bases in between. CDR3 length: 16 residues. Germline values: CDR1 LGHDT, CDR2 YNNKEL (reference sequence). The origin of this receptor is a woman between 18 and 29 years old who had recovered from COVID-19. Sequencing was done on a sample of PBMCs or T cells enriched from blood (not recorded which). The rearrangement uses TRBV3-1 (or the pseudogene TRBV3-2) and TRBJ1-2; the D gene is possibly TRBD1 (5 bases). In DNA form, the CDR3 reads TGTGCCAGCAGCCAAGATCTAGTATCAGGGAACTATGGCTACACCTTC. Protein product: CASSQDLVSGNYGYTF.